The 16 T cell receptor beta chains in this list originate from one sample, sequenced in a study of CD8+CD57+ T cells in acquired aplastic anemia. Patients sequenced had flow cytometry evidence of CD8+CD57+ cell expansion. Genomic DNA provided the template from which TCR beta VDJ and CDR3 profiles were obtained. TCRdb analysed the reads with MiXCR anew, one entry per CDR3 protein. The profile shows around 430,000 distinct CDR3 sequences, approximately 32% of them singletons. The sequenced sample was sorted CD4+, CD8+, or CD8+CD57+ T cells (not recorded which) from PBMCs. The receptors were sampled from a human donor with aplastic anemia.

The V gene is TRBV30, the J gene TRBJ1-2; D is undetermined. Germline loops: CDR1 GTSNPN, CDR2 SVGIG (reference sequence). This CDR3 contains 15 residues. V lost 3 bases and J lost 4, with 18 bases in between. In DNA form, the CDR3 reads TGTGCCTGGAGCCCACCCGACAAGCCCAGCTATGGCTACACCTTC. This encodes CAWSPPDKPSYGYTF.

This clonotype occurred a few times. Germline is not matched at one junction end, which may reflect a read error. This rearrangement joins TRBV7-2 to TRBJ1-5; D uncertain. Germline CDR1 SGHTA, CDR2 FQGNSA. This CDR3 has 14 amino acids. CDR3 coding DNA: TGTGTCAGCAGCTTGGACTTAAGCAATCAGCCCCAGCATTTT. It encodes CVSSLDLSNQPQHF. The variable domain in full, completed from reference TRBV7-2 and TRBJ1-5, reads GAGVSQSPSNKVTEKGKDVELRCDPISGHTALYWYRQSLGQGLEFLIYFQGNSAPDKSGLPSDRFSAERTGGSVSTLTIQRTQQEDSAVYLCVSSLDLSNQPQHFGDGTRLSIL.

CDR3 DNA: TGTGCCAGAAAGTGGGCTAGTCAGTCGGCCCAGTACTTC. The encoded protein is CARKWASQSAQYF. The rearrangement joins TRBV6-4 to TRBJ2-5; D remains ambiguous. CDR3 length: 13 residues. V lost 9 bases, J lost 9 bases, and 20 bases lay in between. Germline lookup yields CDR1 MRHNA and CDR2 SNTAGT.

This clonotype was seen repeatedly, ten times or more. The chain couples TRBV20-1 to TRBJ1-6; D not certain. The germline CDR1 and CDR2 sequences are DFQATT and SNEGSKA (reference sequence). The CDR3 is 13 amino acids. V lost 4 bases to trimming and J lost 11 bases, with 15 bases between them. The CDR3 nucleotides are TGCAGTGCTAAGGAGGGTCCAAAAACACCCCTCCACTTT. Its protein product is CSAKEGPKTPLHF.

The rearrangement joins TRBV5-1 to TRBJ1-6; D is unresolved. Germline-derived CDR1 and CDR2 are SGHRS and YFSETQ. V lost 2 bases to trimming and J lost 0 bases, with 12 bases between them. CDR3 size: 17 residues. For the CDR3, the DNA is TGCGCCAGCAGCTTAAGGGCAGTTAGCTCCTATAATTCACCCCTCCACTTT. Translating it yields CASSLRAVSSYNSPLHF. The full variable domain, with the rest looked up from reference TRBV5-1 and TRBJ1-6, is KAGVTQTPRYLIKTRGQQVTLSCSPISGHRSVSWYQQTPGQGLQFLFEYFSETQRNKGNFPGRFSGRQFSNSRSEMNVSTLELGDSALYLCASSLRAVSSYNSPLHFGNGTRLTVT.

Worth noting for this clonotype: Likely a read error: the CDR3 ends without its conserved phenylalanine or tryptophan. CDR3 coding DNA: TGTGCCAGCAGCTACGCGGACAGTCGAGATGGCTACACCTCC. Protein product: CASSYADSRDGYTS. The V call is TRBV7-2, the J call TRBJ1-2; D might be TRBD1 (6 bases). Germline CDR1 SGHTA, CDR2 FQGNSA. V was pared by 4 bases and J by 6 bases, with 15 bases between. The length of the CDR3 is 14 residues.

Turning to this clonotype: Since a much larger clone is just one base distant, this may be a read error. CDR3 loop: CASSWTSGNADTQYF. The CDR3, as DNA: TGTGCCAGCAGTTGGACTAGCGGGAATGCAGATACGCAGTATTTT. This sequence joins TRBV25-1 and TRBJ2-3, with 12 bases identical to TRBD2. CDR1 MGHDK and CDR2 SYGVNS come from the germline V gene. This CDR3 spans 15 amino acids. After removal of 5 bases from V and 4 bases from J, the junction contained 4 bases not matched to a gene.

This clonotype appeared a few times. The genes are TRBV12-3 or TRBV12-4 and TRBJ1-2; the D gene is possibly TRBD1 (6 bases). The germline V and J ends were trimmed by 5 bases and 7 bases, with 20 bases remaining between them. The CDR3 is made up of 15 amino acids. As DNA, the CDR3 is TGTGCCAGCAGTAAAATAGAAGACAGGTACTTTGGCTACACCTTC. Encoded protein: CASSKIEDRYFGYTF.

This clonotype has at least ten counts. The gene calls are TRBV7-8 and TRBJ1-2; tentative D call: TRBD1 (5 bases). Trimming took 1 base from V and 5 from J, leaving 17 bases between them. The CDR3 consists of 16 residues. Germline V gene sequence: CDR1 SGHVS, CDR2 FQNEAQ. CDR3 nucleotide sequence: TGTGCCAGCAGCTTAGGCCGGGTAGGGGAGGCGTATGGCTACACCTTC. Translating gives CASSLGRVGEAYGYTF.

This clonotype has a single count. A clone one base away is much larger, so this may be a read error. V is TRBV20-1 and J is TRBJ1-6; no clear D. Germline V gives CDR1 DFQATT, CDR2 SNEGSKA (reference sequence). This CDR3 spans 13 amino acids. The CDR3 nucleotides are TGCAATGCTAGTAAGGCTGCAAATTCACCCCTCCACTTT. It yields the protein CNASKAANSPLHF.

The chain carries TRBV30 and TRBJ1-6; weak D call: TRBD1 (5 bases). Germline V lookup: CDR1 GTSNPN, CDR2 SVGIG (reference sequence). The CDR3 contains 13 residues. V lost 2 bases, J lost 10 bases, and 12 bases lay in between. CDR3 bases: TGTGCCTGGAGTATCCGGGAGGGGTCACCCCTCCACTTT. This sequence encodes CAWSIREGSPLHF. The full variable domain, its missing parts supplied by reference TRBV30 and TRBJ1-6, is SQTIHQWPATLVQPVGSPLSLECTVEGTSNPNLYWYRQAAGRGLQLLFYSVGIGQISSEVPQNLSASRPQDRQFILSSKKLLLSDSGFYLCAWSIREGSPLHFGNGTRLTVT.

The rearrangement joins TRBV15 to TRBJ1-2, with 9 bases matching TRBD1. The CDR3 length is 14 residues. Germline CDR1 reads LNHNV; CDR2 reads YYDKDF (reference sequence). V lost 3 bases to trimming and J lost 10 bases; unmatched junction nucleotides: 9. The CDR3 DNA follows: TGTGCCACCAGCAGCACCGGGACAGGGCAATTCTACACCTTC. Translation gives CATSSTGTGQFYTF. Using reference TRBV15 and TRBJ1-2 for the parts outside the CDR3, the full variable domain is DAMVIQNPRYQVTQFGKPVTLSCSQTLNHNVMYWYQQKSSQAPKLLFHYYDKDFNNEADTPDNFQSRRPNTSFCFLDIRSPGLGDTAMYLCATSSTGTGQFYTFGSGTRLTVV.

The chain is built from TRBV7-2 and TRBJ2-7; D tentatively fits TRBD1 or TRBD2 (5 bases each). The germline CDR1 and CDR2 sequences are SGHTA and FQGNSA. The CDR3 has 13 residues. Trimming left V 5 bases short and J 6 bases short, with 14 bases between. The CDR3 here is CASSRGATGEQYF. CDR3 bases: TGTGCCAGCAGCAGGGGAGCTACGGGCGAGCAGTACTTC.

In regard to this clonotype: A much larger clone is a single base away; this may be a read error. V is TRBV20-1 and J is TRBJ2-7; 10 bases match TRBD1. CDR3 length equals 18 residues. The germline V gene has CDR1 DFQATT and CDR2 SNEGSKA (reference sequence). After removal of 4 bases from V and 0 bases from J, the junction contained 15 bases not matched to a gene. The CDR3 DNA reads TGCAGTGCTATCCGGACAGGGGGTAAGTGGTCACGCTCCTACGAGCAGTACTTC. It translates to CSAIRTGGKWSRSYEQYF.

This clonotype appeared many times. The chain joins TRBV19 to TRBJ2-2, with 8 bases that match TRBD1. The J segment lost 5 bases and the V segment lost 9 bases, leaving 11 bases of the junction unmatched. The CDR3 is 15 residues long. Germline V CDR1 and CDR2: LNHDA, SQIVND (reference sequence). As DNA, the CDR3 is TGTGCCAGCATACAGGGGGACAGATGGACCGGGGAGCTGTTTTTT. The encoded protein is CASIQGDRWTGELFF.

The sample holds many counts of this clonotype. The rearrangement links TRBV24-1 to TRBJ1-1; D is unclear. CDR3 size: 13 residues. Trimming cost V 4 bases and J 4 bases, with 9 bases left between them. The germline gives CDR1 KGHDR, CDR2 SFDVKD. The CDR3 reads CATSEASVTEAFF. In DNA, the CDR3 is TGTGCCACCAGTGAGGCGAGTGTCACTGAAGCTTTCTTT.